This TCR beta chain was observed in a study of blood T cell repertoires in COVID-19. Study details: Samples taken during acute and convalescent COVID-19 were collected in the United States, Italy and Spain. PBMCs, B-cell-depleted T cells, or T cells were the source of the cDNA or gDNA that made up the material.

This CDR3 comprises 12 residues. V was trimmed by 9 bases and J by 2 bases, leaving 11 bases between them. The germline V gene has CDR1 WSHSY and CDR2 SAAADI. In the original analysis: The assay estimated nucleated cells by amplifying reference gene primers. Sequencing was performed with immunoSEQ multiplex PCR; in TCRdb, only in-frame clones are kept and a portion is missing. Clone size and V and J calls were adopted from that table, with D and trimming inferred from the DNA. The sample includes tens of thousands of clones, about 89% of them seen just once. V is TRBV10-2 and J is TRBJ2-7; D ambiguous. Material for sequencing was peripheral blood. The TCR comes from a human donor in a cohort sampled during active COVID-19. The CDR3: CASRHGTYEQYF. CDR3 DNA: TGCGCCAGTAGACACGGAACCTACGAGCAGTACTTC.